This is a list of T cell receptor beta chains from one sample in a study of blood T cell repertoires in COVID-19. Assay: immunoSEQ multiplex PCR; the TCRdb copy retains only in-frame clones and omits some. The data show 150,000 to 200,000 clones, with 81% seen just once and around 10% held by the top ten. Sequencing was done on a sample of peripheral blood. Receptors were obtained from a man in his 60s with active or convalescent COVID-19. CDR3s include the opening cysteine and the closing phenylalanine or tryptophan. The order of the fields is clone size, J gene, D gene, V gene, CDR3 protein, CDR3 DNA. A D gene is named only where the DNA matches it firmly. For some rows the clone size is stated as once, few or many, or as a class when expanded; others skip it.

once TRBJ2-5 TRBD2 TRBV6-1 CASSEVSGGAQETQYF TGTGCCAGCAGTGAAGTTTCGGGGGGGGCCCAAGAGACCCAGTACTTC
once TRBJ2-6 TRBD1 TRBV27 CASSLEGAANVLTF TGTGCCAGCAGTTTAGAGGGGGCGGCCAACGTCCTGACTTTC
. TRBJ2-5 TRBD1 TRBV5-1 CASSPGQEQETQYF TGCGCCAGCAGCCCGGGACAGGAACAAGAGACCCAGTACTTC
. TRBJ2-1 TRBD1 TRBV29-1 CSVARGNEQFF TGCAGCGTGGCCAGGGGGAATGAGCAGTTCTTC
. TRBJ1-1 . TRBV3-1/TRBV3-2 CASSQAAGVLTFF TGTGCCAGCAGCCAAGCGGCAGGGGTTTTGACTTTCTTT
. TRBJ2-3 . TRBV5-1 CASSLGGYVYF TGCGCCAGCAGCTTGGGCGGGTATGTGTATTTT
few TRBJ2-5 TRBD1 TRBV12-5 CASGLSTGSETQYF TGTGCTAGTGGTTTGTCGACAGGGTCAGAGACCCAGTACTTC
few TRBJ1-1 . TRBV19 CASSTDQGLNTEAFF TGTGCCAGTAGTACCGACCAGGGCCTGAACACTGAAGCTTTCTTT
once TRBJ2-7 . TRBV7-9 CASSLYTGFNEQYF TGTGCCAGCAGCTTATATACGGGTTTCAACGAGCAGTACTTC
. TRBJ2-7 . TRBV23-1 CASSQLRDHSYEQYF TGCGCCAGCAGTCAATTGCGGGACCACTCCTACGAGCAGTACTTC
. TRBJ2-1 . TRBV23-1 CANERTLGQFF TGCGCCAACGAGCGGACTTTGGGTCAGTTCTTC
. TRBJ2-7 TRBD1 TRBV11-2 CASSLSGQGYEQYF TGTGCCAGCAGCTTGTCTGGACAGGGCTACGAGCAGTACTTC
. TRBJ2-2 TRBD1 TRBV7-9 CASSAQQGVSNTGELFF TGTGCCAGCAGCGCGCAGCAGGGGGTGAGCAACACCGGGGAGCTGTTTTTT
. TRBJ2-3 TRBD1 TRBV2 CASSEEGTGLDTQYF TGTGCCAGCAGTGAAGAGGGGACAGGGTTGGATACGCAGTATTTT
. TRBJ1-2 . TRBV15 CATSQGNYGYTF TGTGCCACCAGCCAGGGGAACTATGGCTACACCTTC
. TRBJ1-2 TRBD1 TRBV6-1 CASSARRQGVTFGYTF TGTGCCAGCAGTGCCCGACGACAGGGGGTGACCTTTGGCTACACCTTC
. TRBJ2-7 TRBD2 TRBV9 CASSVEGAGVLGEQYF TGTGCCAGCAGCGTAGAGGGAGCGGGGGTACTCGGCGAGCAGTACTTC
. TRBJ1-1 TRBD1 TRBV13 CASSLAVKTGAEAFF TGTGCCAGCAGCTTAGCGGTAAAGACAGGGGCTGAAGCTTTCTTT
once TRBJ2-5 TRBD1 TRBV7-9 CASSPLRGQGSQETQYF TGTGCCAGCAGCCCACTCAGGGGGCAGGGTTCCCAAGAGACCCAGTACTTC
. TRBJ2-3 TRBD2 TRBV14 CASSQTLAGGRDTQYF TGTGCCAGCAGCCAAACACTAGCGGGAGGGCGAGATACGCAGTATTTT
few TRBJ1-2 . TRBV12-3/TRBV12-4 CASSLPANYGYTF TGTGCCAGCAGTTTACCGGCTAACTATGGCTACACCTTC
. TRBJ1-1 . TRBV5-1 CASSGNTEAFF TGCGCCAGCTCGGGGAACACTGAAGCTTTCTTT
. TRBJ1-1 . TRBV5-4 CASSLKGVPEAFF TGTGCCAGCAGCTTGAAAGGGGTGCCTGAAGCTTTCTTT
. TRBJ1-5 TRBD1 TRBV11-2 CARGQGASNQPQHF TGTGCCAGGGGACAGGGGGCGTCAAATCAGCCCCAGCATTTT
. TRBJ2-2 . TRBV5-1 CASSLSAGNTGELFF TGCGCCAGCAGCTTGTCCGCGGGAAACACCGGGGAGCTGTTTTTT
. TRBJ1-1 TRBD1 TRBV11-2 CASSVQRDRGPEAFF TGTGCCAGCAGCGTCCAAAGGGACAGGGGTCCGGAAGCTTTCTTT